The 29 T cell receptor beta chains reported below all come from one sample, sequenced in a study of cytotoxic CD8 clonotypes in ibrutinib-treated CLL (dated by TCRdb to about 2021). The library was produced with the immunoSEQ multiplex PCR assay. TCRdb mirrors the immuneACCESS table, restricted to in-frame sequences. Some clones are absent from its copies; in checked studies, under half trace to an unresolved V gene, and the reason for the others is unknown. The table for this sample lists about 92,000 clones; roughly three quarters of them were counted only once. The ten largest clones take up about 26% of the sample. Read against the paper, the sample's time point label means: roughly 2 years on ibrutinib. The sample was PBMCs, taken after 24 months of ibrutinib treatment. These receptors were collected from a human donor with chronic lymphocytic leukemia.

The chain's CDR3 is CASSFVHEQYF. The CDR3 nucleotides read TGTGCCAGCAGCTTCGTCCACGAGCAGTACTTC. The chain uses TRBV7-9 and TRBJ2-7; no definite D call. Trimming pared 3 bases from V and 5 bases from J, leaving 5 bases between. The CDR3 is 11 residues long. Looked up from germline, CDR1 is SEHNR and CDR2 is FQNEAQ (reference sequence).

This sequence joins TRBV7-2 and TRBJ2-1, with TRBD2 matching over 14 bases. This CDR3 has 15 amino acids. Losses at the gene ends were 5 bases for V and 9 bases for J; bases not matched to a gene: 6. Germline assignment: CDR1 SGHTA and CDR2 FQGNSA. The chain's CDR3 is CASSPGLAGAREQFF. Here the CDR3 DNA reads TGTGCCAGCAGCCCGGGACTAGCGGGGGCTCGTGAGCAGTTCTTC.

The chain links TRBV6-6 to TRBJ2-5; D unclear. Trimming took off 2 bases at V and 5 bases at J, with 6 bases between the two ends. This CDR3 has 12 residues. Germline CDR1 is MNHNY and CDR2 is SVGAGI (reference sequence). The CDR3 DNA sequence: TGTGCCAGCAGTTACACGGTCGAGACCCAGTACTTC. This encodes CASSYTVETQYF.

This clone appeared a few times. The CDR3 does not close with the conserved phenylalanine or tryptophan, likely indicating a read error. The DNA is left out, because the CDR3 cannot be placed on it with certainty; the CDR3 is given as TCRdb lists it. The chain recombines TRBV2 with TRBJ1-2; the table's D call TRBD1 went unverified against the DNA. The germline gives CDR1 SNHLY, CDR2 FYNNEI. A total of 11 residues make up the CDR3, ends included. CDR3 region: CASSGGQGPDS.

The chain has TRBV19 and TRBJ1-2, with 8 bases fitting TRBD1. Germline V gives CDR1 LNHDA, CDR2 SQIVND (reference sequence). This CDR3 spans 15 amino acids. Trimming cost V 8 bases and J 4 bases; bases outside gene matches: 12. The CDR3 nucleotides read TGTGCCAGTTTCCCACAACAGGGGGATGTCTATGGCTACACCTTC. Protein: CASFPQQGDVYGYTF. Full variable domain (outside the CDR3, taken from reference TRBV19 and TRBJ1-2): DGGITQSPKYLFRKEGQNVTLSCEQNLNHDAMYWYRQDPGQGLRLIYYSQIVNDFQKGDIAEGYSVSREKKESFPLTVTSAQKNPTAFYLCASFPQQGDVYGYTFGSGTRLTVV.

The chain links TRBV6-1 to TRBJ2-7; D is ambiguous. Germline V CDR1 and CDR2: MNHNS, SASEGT. Between the trimmed V and J ends, which lost 3 bases and 1 base, there was a span of 13 bases. CDR3 length: 15 residues. The CDR3 DNA follows: TGTGCCAGCAGTGATTCAGGAATTCCTTCCTACGAGCAGTACTTC. It codes for CASSDSGIPSYEQYF.

The chain joins TRBV2 to TRBJ1-5; D may be TRBD1 (6 bases). With 6 bases removed from V and 5 bases from J, the gap between germline ends came to 17 bases. The CDR3 is 15 residues long. Germline assignment: CDR1 SNHLY and CDR2 FYNNEI. CDR3 bases: TGTGCCAGCAGGAGGGGGGTGACCACAGATCAGCCCCAGCATTTT. It yields the protein CASRRGVTTDQPQHF.

The V gene is TRBV9, the J gene TRBJ2-2, with 7 bases lining up with TRBD2. Losses at the gene ends were 0 bases for V and 4 bases for J; bases not matched to a gene: 6. This CDR3 spans 16 amino acids. Germline-derived CDR1 and CDR2 are SGDLS and YYNGEE. The CDR3 DNA sequence: TGTGCCAGCAGCGTAGACGCAGGACTAGGCACCGGGGAGCTGTTTTTT. It encodes CASSVDAGLGTGELFF.

The gene calls are TRBV5-1 and TRBJ1-5; a possible D gene is TRBD1 (5 bases). Trimming pared 4 bases from V and 0 bases from J, leaving 11 bases between. The V gene's germline CDR1 is SGHRS and CDR2 YFSETQ. The CDR3 extends over 15 amino acids. This CDR3 is CASSPGTDSNQPQHF. The CDR3, as DNA: TGCGCCAGCAGCCCCGGGACGGATAGCAATCAGCCCCAGCATTTT.

The chain is built from TRBV19 and TRBJ2-3, with D possibly being TRBD2 (5 bases). The V end lost 4 bases, the J end lost 6 bases, and 8 bases lay between the germline ends. In germline, CDR1 is LNHDA, CDR2 SQIVND (reference sequence). There are 12 residues in the CDR3. The chain's CDR3 is CASSTSGDTQYF. Written as DNA, the CDR3 is TGTGCCAGTAGTACTTCGGGGGATACGCAGTATTTT.

The genes are TRBV18 and TRBJ2-5, with D hard to call. This CDR3 comprises 15 residues. V was clipped by 3 bases and J by 0 bases, with 11 bases between them. The germline CDR1 and CDR2 sequences are KGHSH and LQKENI. CDR3 nucleotides: TGTGCCAGCTCACCGCGACAAGCGTACCAAGAGACCCAGTACTTC. Protein sequence: CASSPRQAYQETQYF.

J is TRBJ1-5 and V is TRBV4-2; no reliable D call. This CDR3 spans 14 amino acids. Trimming stripped 0 bases from V and 6 bases from J, with 9 bases between. In germline, CDR1 is LGHNA, CDR2 YNFKEQ. For the CDR3, the DNA is TGTGCCAGCAGCCAAGATGGGGTCCGTCAGCCCCAGCATTTT. Translating it yields CASSQDGVRQPQHF.

The rearrangement joins TRBV29-1 to TRBJ1-3; D gene uncertain. The CDR3 is 15 residues long. The germline gives CDR1 SQVTM, CDR2 ANQGSEA. The CDR3 is CSAQQPTPAGNTIYF. CDR3 nucleotide sequence: TGCAGTGCCCAGCAGCCAACCCCGGCTGGAAACACCATATATTTT.

The CDR3 reads CASSSTTGSSYEQYF. DNA of the CDR3: TGTGCCAGCAGTTCCACGACAGGGAGCTCCTACGAGCAGTACTTC. The J gene is TRBJ2-7, the V gene TRBV28, with 7 bases matching TRBD1. Germline V CDR1 and CDR2: MDHEN, SYDVKM. V dropped 4 bases and J dropped 0; count of bases not matched to a gene: 6. The length of the CDR3 is 15 residues.

This chain uses TRBV7-2 with TRBJ1-1; D ambiguous. The germline V gene encodes CDR1 SGHTA and CDR2 FQGNSA. The CDR3 spans 15 residues. The ends were cut back, 1 base at V and 1 base at J, with 10 bases in the middle. The DNA of the CDR3 is TGTGCCAGCAGCTTAGTCGGCATAACGAACACTGAAGCTTTCTTT. This sequence encodes CASSLVGITNTEAFF.

This chain uses TRBV18 with TRBJ1-4; TRBD1 matches at 10 bases. Germline assignment: CDR1 KGHSH and CDR2 LQKENI. CDR3 size: 16 residues. The V segment lost 4 bases and the J segment 0 bases; nucleotides outside the gene matches: 2. CDR3 DNA: TGTGCCAGCTCACGTGGGACAGGGGCAACTAATGAAAAACTGTTTTTT. Translated, it gives CASSRGTGATNEKLFF.

The chain is built from TRBV5-1 and TRBJ2-7; 7 bases are a match to TRBD2. The ends lost 0 bases at V and 6 bases at J; junction bases unmatched: 3. The CDR3 is made up of 13 amino acids. Germline CDR1 is SGHRS and CDR2 is YFSETQ. Here the CDR3 DNA reads TGCGCCAGCAGCTTGGGCGGGGGATCCGAGCAGTACTTC. The encoded protein is CASSLGGGSEQYF.

This clone was seen a few times. V is TRBV28 and J is TRBJ2-2; 10 nucleotides agree with TRBD1. This CDR3 region has 15 residues. CDR1 is MDHEN and CDR2 is SYDVKM in the germline V gene. V shed 2 bases, J shed 6 bases, and the junction held 3 bases outside the gene matches. This CDR3 is CASSLGTGASGELFF. In nucleotides, the CDR3 is TGTGCCAGCAGTTTAGGGACAGGGGCTTCCGGGGAGCTGTTTTTT.

J is TRBJ2-5 and V is TRBV28, with 8 bases identical to TRBD1. The CDR3 is 13 amino acids. CDR1 is MDHEN and CDR2 is SYDVKM in the germline V gene. V lost 10 bases and J lost 5; bases outside the gene matches: 9. The CDR3 loop reads CATRTGNMETQYF. The DNA for the CDR3 is TGTGCCACCCGGACAGGGAATATGGAGACCCAGTACTTC.

J is TRBJ2-5 and V is TRBV11-2; tentatively, D is TRBD2 (5 bases). The germline V gene has CDR1 SGHAT and CDR2 FQNNGV. This CDR3 contains 11 residues. The V gene lost 8 bases and the J gene lost 5 bases, with 9 bases spanning the gap. CDR3 residues: CASDRGETQYF. CDR3 coding DNA: TGTGCCAGCGACCGGGGTGAGACCCAGTACTTC.

The chain joins TRBV6-5 to TRBJ2-7, with no clear D. The V end lost 0 bases, the J end lost 4 bases, and 13 bases lay between the germline ends. Germline V CDR1 and CDR2: MNHEY, SVGAGI. CDR3 length: 15 residues. CDR3 DNA: TGTGCCAGCAGTTACTCGGGCGGTACGGCTTACGAGCAGTACTTC. Its translation: CASSYSGGTAYEQYF.

The gene calls are TRBV6-5 and TRBJ1-5, with D possibly being TRBD1 (5 bases). Trimming cost V 3 bases and J 1 base, with 10 bases left between them. Germline CDR1 MNHEY, CDR2 SVGAGI. CDR3 length: 15 residues. This CDR3 reads CASSYQGGSNQPQHF. As DNA, the CDR3 is TGTGCCAGCAGTTATCAGGGCGGGAGCAATCAGCCCCAGCATTTT.

In this sample, this clone turned up once. This chain uses TRBV29-1 with TRBJ2-3; no definite D call. Looked up from germline, CDR1 is SQVTM and CDR2 is ANQGSEA. The CDR3 sequence is 12 residues long. V was shortened by 7 bases and J by 0 bases, with 8 bases between the two germline ends. CDR3 protein: CSGSPSTDTQYF. CDR3 DNA sequence: TGCAGCGGGTCCCCTAGCACAGATACGCAGTATTTT.

The rearrangement uses TRBV7-9 and TRBJ2-3, with D possibly being TRBD2 (5 bases). Germline CDR1 is SEHNR and CDR2 is FQNEAQ (reference sequence). This CDR3 is built from 17 residues. Trimming pared 5 bases from V and 3 bases from J, leaving 21 bases between. The CDR3 region has the DNA TGTGCCAGCAGCCCATCCTTGGGAGCTAGAAGTACAGATACGCAGTATTTT. As protein: CASSPSLGARSTDTQYF.

V is TRBV2 and J is TRBJ1-1; D gene unclear. The germline V gene encodes CDR1 SNHLY and CDR2 FYNNEI. This CDR3 has 12 amino acids. V lost 4 bases, J lost 1 base, and 4 bases lay in between. The CDR3: CASSVGNTEAFF. DNA for the CDR3: TGTGCCAGCAGTGTCGGGAACACTGAAGCTTTCTTT.

The chain couples TRBV7-7 to TRBJ2-7, with D possibly matching TRBD2 (5 bases). CDR3 size: 15 residues. Germline CDR1 is SSHAT and CDR2 is FNYEAQ (reference sequence). V dropped 2 bases and J dropped 3 bases, with 14 bases sitting between them. As DNA, the CDR3 is TGTGCCAGCAGCTTACGGGCCGGGGTCAGCTACGAGCAGTACTTC. It yields the protein CASSLRAGVSYEQYF.

This chain uses TRBV30 with TRBJ2-3; D not resolved. From germline, CDR1 is GTSNPN and CDR2 SVGIG (reference sequence). V was clipped by 2 bases and J by 0 bases, with 9 bases between them. The CDR3 has 14 amino acids. CDR3: CAWSRALSTDTQYF. CDR3 coding DNA: TGTGCCTGGAGTAGGGCCCTAAGCACAGATACGCAGTATTTT.

J is TRBJ2-2 and V is TRBV27; D unclear. This CDR3 comprises 14 residues. Germline V CDR1 and CDR2: MNHEY, SMNVEV (reference sequence). Trimming took 6 bases from V and 3 from J, leaving 11 bases between them. CDR3 sequence: CASSLGRYTGELFF. As DNA, the CDR3 is TGTGCCAGCAGCCTAGGACGGTACACCGGGGAGCTGTTTTTT.

The rearrangement links TRBV5-1 to TRBJ2-3; tentative D call: TRBD1 (6 bases). Germline V gene sequence: CDR1 SGHRS, CDR2 YFSETQ. The length of the CDR3 is 16 residues. Trimming removed 5 bases at V and 0 bases at J, with 16 bases between. In DNA form, the CDR3 reads TGCGCCAGCAGGCTGCGGTGGGACATTAGCACAGATACGCAGTATTTT. Its translation: CASRLRWDISTDTQYF.